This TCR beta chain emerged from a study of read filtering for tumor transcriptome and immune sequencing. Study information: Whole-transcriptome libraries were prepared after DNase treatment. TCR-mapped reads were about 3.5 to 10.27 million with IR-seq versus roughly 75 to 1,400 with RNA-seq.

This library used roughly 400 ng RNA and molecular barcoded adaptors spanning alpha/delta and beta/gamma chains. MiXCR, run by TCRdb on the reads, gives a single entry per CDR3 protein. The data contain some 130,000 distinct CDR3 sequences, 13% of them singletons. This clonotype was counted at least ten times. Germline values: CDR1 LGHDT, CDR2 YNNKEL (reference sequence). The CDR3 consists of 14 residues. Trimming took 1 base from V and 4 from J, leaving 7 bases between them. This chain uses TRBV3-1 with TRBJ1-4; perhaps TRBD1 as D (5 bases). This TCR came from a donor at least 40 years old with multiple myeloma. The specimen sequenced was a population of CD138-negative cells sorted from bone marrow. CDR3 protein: CASSQGDGNEKLFF. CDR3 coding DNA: TGTGCCAGCAGCCAAGGGGACGGTAATGAAAAACTGTTTTTT.